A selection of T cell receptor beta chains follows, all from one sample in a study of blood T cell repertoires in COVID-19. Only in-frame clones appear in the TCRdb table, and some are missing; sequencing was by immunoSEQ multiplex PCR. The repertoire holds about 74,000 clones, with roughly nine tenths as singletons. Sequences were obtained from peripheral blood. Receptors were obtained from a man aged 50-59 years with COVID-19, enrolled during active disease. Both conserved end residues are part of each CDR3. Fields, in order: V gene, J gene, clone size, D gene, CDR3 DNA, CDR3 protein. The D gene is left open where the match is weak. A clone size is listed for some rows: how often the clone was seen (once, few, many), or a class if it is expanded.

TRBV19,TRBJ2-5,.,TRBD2,TGTGCCAGTCGTCTAGCGGGAGTCGTCCAAGAGACCCAGTACTTC,CASRLAGVVQETQYF
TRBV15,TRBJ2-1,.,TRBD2,TGTGCCACCAGCAGAGAAGCGGGAGGGTACAATGAGCAGTTCTTC,CATSREAGGYNEQFF
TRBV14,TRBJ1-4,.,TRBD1,TGTGCCAGCAGCCAGATCGGACAGGGGGGCGGAAAACTGTTTTTT,CASSQIGQGGGKLFF
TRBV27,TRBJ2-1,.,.,TGTGCCAGCAGTTTACTTAACCCAGCGGGCATTGAGCAGTTCTTC,CASSLLNPAGIEQFF
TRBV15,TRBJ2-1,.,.,TGTGCCACCAGCAGAGACGGGGGCTCCTACAATGAGCAGTTCTTC,CATSRDGGSYNEQFF
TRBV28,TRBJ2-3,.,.,TGTGCCAGCAGTTTAGGGCAGGGAAGGTCGGATACGCAGTATTTT,CASSLGQGRSDTQYF
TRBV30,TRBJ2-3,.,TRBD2,TGTGCCTGGAGTCCTAGCGGGACGGGAGATACGCAGTATTTT,CAWSPSGTGDTQYF
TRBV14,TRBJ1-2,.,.,TGTGCCAGCAGCCAAGACCACAGGTTTGGCTACACCTTC,CASSQDHRFGYTF
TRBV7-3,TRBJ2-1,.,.,TGTGCCAGCAGCTTCCCCCGGGGAGAGCAGTTCTTC,CASSFPRGEQFF
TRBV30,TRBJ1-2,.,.,TGTGCCTGGAGTGTAGAGAGAGGCTACACCTTC,CAWSVERGYTF
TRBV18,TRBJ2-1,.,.,TGTGCCAGCTCACATCAAGAGGATGGTGAGCAGTTCTTC,CASSHQEDGEQFF
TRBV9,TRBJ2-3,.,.,TGTGCCAGCAGCGCTGCGGGCACAGATACGCAGTATTTT,CASSAAGTDTQYF
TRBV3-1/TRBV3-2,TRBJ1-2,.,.,TGTGCCAGCAGCCAGACAGAAAACTATGGCTACACCTTC,CASSQTENYGYTF
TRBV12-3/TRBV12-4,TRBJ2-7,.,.,TGTGCCAGCAGAAAGGCAGGAAGAAGCGAGCAGTACTTC,CASRKAGRSEQYF
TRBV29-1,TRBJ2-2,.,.,TGCAGCGTTGGGGGCCCAGGGGAAGCCGGGGAGCTGTTTTTT,CSVGGPGEAGELFF
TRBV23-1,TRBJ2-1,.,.,TGCGCCAGCAGTCCCCAGCGGCCCTACAATGAGCAGTTCTTC,CASSPQRPYNEQFF
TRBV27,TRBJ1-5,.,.,TGTGCCAGCAGTTTAAAGGGTGGGGAGTCGTATAGCAATCAGCCCCAGCATTTT,CASSLKGGESYSNQPQHF
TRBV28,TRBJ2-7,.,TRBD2,TGTGCCAGCAGTCTACAGGGCCCGGGACTAGCGGGAGGGAGGACCTACGAGCAGTACTTC,CASSLQGPGLAGGRTYEQYF
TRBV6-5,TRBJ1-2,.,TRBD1,TGTGCCAGCAGTCGGGGACAGGGGTTCGGCTACACCTTC,CASSRGQGFGYTF
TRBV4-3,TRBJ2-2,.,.,TGCGCCAGCGAGGAGTTGAGCTACTCCGACACCGGGGAGCTGTTTTTT,CASEELSYSDTGELFF
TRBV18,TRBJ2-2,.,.,TGTGCCAGCTCACCACCAAGGGCAGGGTCCGGGGAGCTGTTTTTT,CASSPPRAGSGELFF
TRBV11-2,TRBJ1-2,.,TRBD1,TGTGCCAGCAGTACGTCAGGGGGCATGAGCTATGGCTACACCTTC,CASSTSGGMSYGYTF
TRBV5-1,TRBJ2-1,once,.,TGCGCCAGCAGCTTGGGACCGGGGGACTCCTACAATGAGCAGTTCTTC,CASSLGPGDSYNEQFF
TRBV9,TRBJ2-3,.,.,TGTGCCAGCAGCGTAGGCCCGGGTGGGACAGATACGCAGTATTTT,CASSVGPGGTDTQYF
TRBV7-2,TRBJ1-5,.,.,TGTGCCAGCAGCTTATCGGGTGCTAGCAATCAGCCCCAGCATTTT,CASSLSGASNQPQHF
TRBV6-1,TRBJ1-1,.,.,TGTGCCAGCAGTGAACGGCCTTCAGGGACTGAAGCTTTCTTT,CASSERPSGTEAFF
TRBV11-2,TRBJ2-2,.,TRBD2,TGTGCCAGCAGCTTAGCTGTAGCGGGAGCGGACACCGGGGAGCTGTTTTTT,CASSLAVAGADTGELFF
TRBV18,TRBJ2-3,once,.,TGTGCCAGCTCACCTCTACAGGGCAGCACAGATACGCAGTATTTT,CASSPLQGSTDTQYF
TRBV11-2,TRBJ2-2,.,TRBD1,TGTGCCAGCAGCGTTGGGACAGCCTACACCGGGGAGCTGTTTTTT,CASSVGTAYTGELFF
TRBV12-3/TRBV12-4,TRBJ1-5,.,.,TGTGCCAGCAGTTTCGGGGGATTCGGGCCCCAGCATTTT,CASSFGGFGPQHF
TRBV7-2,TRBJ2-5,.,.,TGTGCCAGCAGCGCCAGACTAGGGGTAGAGACCCAGTACTTC,CASSARLGVETQYF
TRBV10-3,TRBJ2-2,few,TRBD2,TGTGCCATCAGTGAGCTTCCCCTGACTAGCGGGAGGGCCGACGGGGAGCTGTTTTTT,CAISELPLTSGRADGELFF
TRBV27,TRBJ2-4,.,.,TGTGCCAGCAGTTTAGGGGGCCGGGGCGAGGGCATTCAGTACTTC,CASSLGGRGEGIQYF
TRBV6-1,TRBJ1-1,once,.,TGTGCCAGCAGTGAGACAGGCTGGAACACTGAAGCTTTCTTT,CASSETGWNTEAFF
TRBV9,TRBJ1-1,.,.,TGTGCCAGCAGCCCCCACATGAACACTGAAGCTTTCTTT,CASSPHMNTEAFF
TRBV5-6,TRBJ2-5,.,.,TGTGCCAGCAGCTTCAGCGGTCAAGAGACCCAGTACTTC,CASSFSGQETQYF
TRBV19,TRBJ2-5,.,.,TGTGCCAGTAGTATTGGAGGGGCGAAGGAGACCCAGTACTTC,CASSIGGAKETQYF
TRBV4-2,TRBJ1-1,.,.,TGTGCCAGCAGCCAAGATTCCGGGAACACTGAAGCTTTCTTT,CASSQDSGNTEAFF
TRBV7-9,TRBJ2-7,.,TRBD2,TGTGCCAGCAGCTTAGTGTCGACTAGCGGGACGGCCGACTACGAGCAGTACTTC,CASSLVSTSGTADYEQYF
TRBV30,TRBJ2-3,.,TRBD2,TGTGCCTGGAGTGTAGCGGCTAGCGGGAGCGATACGCAGTATTTT,CAWSVAASGSDTQYF
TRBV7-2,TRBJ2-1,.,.,TGTGCCAGCAGCTTCCAGGGGTCCGTCAATGAGCAGTTCTTC,CASSFQGSVNEQFF
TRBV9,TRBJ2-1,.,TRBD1,TGTGCCAGCAGCGAAACAGGGGGCGTCTCCTACAATGAGCAGTTCTTC,CASSETGGVSYNEQFF
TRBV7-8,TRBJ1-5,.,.,TGTGCCAGCAGCTTAGGACCAGGGTCTAGGTGGCATTTT,CASSLGPGSRWHF
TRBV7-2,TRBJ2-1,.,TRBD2,TGTGCCAGCAGCTTCATTCTAGCGGGAATCAACAATGAGCAGTTCTTC,CASSFILAGINNEQFF
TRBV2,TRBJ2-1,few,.,TGTGCCAGCAGGAGTTACAATGAGCAGTTCTTC,CASRSYNEQFF
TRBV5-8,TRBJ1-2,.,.,TGTGCCAGCAGCCCGACCCTCGGGGGCTACACCTTC,CASSPTLGGYTF
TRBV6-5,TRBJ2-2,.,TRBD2,TGTGCCAGCAGACCAGGGACTACCGGCACCGGGGAGCTGTTTTTT,CASRPGTTGTGELFF
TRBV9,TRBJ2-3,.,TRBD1,TGTGCCAGCAGCGCGGGGACAGGTAGGACAGATACGCAGTATTTT,CASSAGTGRTDTQYF
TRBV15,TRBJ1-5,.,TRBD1,TGTGCCACCAGCCCTACAGGACAGGGAGACCAGCCCCAGCATTTT,CATSPTGQGDQPQHF
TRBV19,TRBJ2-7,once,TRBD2,TGTGCCAGTAGTACAACAAAACTAGCGGGAGGGCCTCTGAGTCCTTACGAGCAGTACTTC,CASSTTKLAGGPLSPYEQYF
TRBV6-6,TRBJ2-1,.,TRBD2,TGTGCCAGCGGCCGGGGACTAGCGGTATCGCAGTTCTTC,CASGRGLAVSQFF
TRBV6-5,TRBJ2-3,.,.,TGTGCCAGCATTCGGGGAAATACGCAGTATTTT,CASIRGNTQYF
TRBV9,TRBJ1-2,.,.,TGTGCCAGCAGCGTAGGTGGAGGGGTCGATGGCTACACCTTC,CASSVGGGVDGYTF
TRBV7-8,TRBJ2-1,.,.,TGTGCCAGCAGCTTCCGGGGAAATGAGCAGTTCTTC,CASSFRGNEQFF
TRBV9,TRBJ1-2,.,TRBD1,TGTGCCAGCAGCCCTAGGGGGGGACAGGGCTATGGCTACACCTTC,CASSPRGGQGYGYTF